The entry below gives a single T cell receptor beta chain sequence along with its context. Its antigen remains unknown. Focal radiation was given together with CTLA-4 blockade (ipilimumab) to patients with chemo-refractory metastatic non-small-cell lung cancer. Generated by immunoSEQ multiplex PCR, the TCRdb table keeps only in-frame clones and is missing some. In the table there are over 50,000 clones, roughly 84% of which are singletons. The CDR3 consists of 14 residues. Trimming took 3 bases from V and 4 from J, leaving 11 bases between them. The V gene's germline CDR1 is LNHDA and CDR2 SQIVND (reference sequence). These data belong to a study of radiotherapy plus CTLA-4 blockade in lung cancer. Across the study: Objective response rate was over 15%; disease control rate, around 31%.

Points from the study as a whole: Early clone dynamics of blood T cells, plus interferon-beta, reportedly predicted response best. After treatment with radiotherapy plus ipilimumab, TCR clones that came from the tumor expanded in blood.

The source was peripheral blood, collected from a patient treated with radiotherapy plus ipilimumab. This clonotype originated in a human donor with non-small cell lung cancer who had a partial response to radiotherapy plus ipilimumab. V and J are TRBV19 and TRBJ2-3; TRBD1 is a possible D gene (6 bases). The CDR3 reads CASSMGAGPDTQYF. As DNA, the CDR3 is TGTGCCAGTAGTATGGGGGCGGGCCCAGATACGCAGTATTTT.